Listed below are T cell receptor beta chains from one sample, sequenced in a study of blood T cells in healthy people across ages. TCRdb reanalysed the 5' RACE reads using MiXCR and keeps one entry per CDR3 protein. The data contain 1.6 million or so distinct CDR3 sequences, almost 35% of them singletons. Source material: blood. Source of these receptors: a woman aged 30 to 39 in good health. Both conserved end residues are part of each CDR3. The D gene is left open where the match is weak. Clone size is not always given. Where it is, it says once, few, many or a class for expanded clones.

v_gene	abundance	j_gene	d_gene	CDR3nt	CDR3aa
TRBV7-8	.	TRBJ1-6	TRBD1	TGTGCCAGCAGCTGGACAGGGATTGATAATTCACCCCTCCACTTT	CASSWTGIDNSPLHF
TRBV7-3	.	TRBJ2-3	TRBD1	TGTGCCAGCAGCTTAAATCCGCAGGGGGCGTGGGATACGCAGTATTTT	CASSLNPQGAWDTQYF
TRBV6-5	.	TRBJ1-2	.	TGTGCCAGCAGGCAAAACAAGGCGGGCTACACCTTC	CASRQNKAGYTF
TRBV30	.	TRBJ2-1	.	TGTGCCTGGAGTGTTAGGTACAATGAGCAGTTCTTC	CAWSVRYNEQFF
TRBV7-9	few	TRBJ1-6	.	TGTGCCAGCGGCGAGGGGGGTGGTTCACCCCTCCACTTT	CASGEGGGSPLHF
TRBV27	few	TRBJ1-1	.	TGTGCCAGCAGCCTGGCGACCGGGACAGCTTTCTTT	CASSLATGTAFF
TRBV20-1	.	TRBJ2-5	TRBD2	TGCAGTGCTAGTGCTCGGCGGGGGGTTGAGGAGACCCAGTACTTC	CSASARRGVEETQYF
TRBV20-1	.	TRBJ2-1	.	TGCAGTGCTAGCCGGCAGAACAATGAGCAGTTCTTC	CSASRQNNEQFF
TRBV11-2	.	TRBJ2-5	.	TGTGCCAGCAGCTTCCCCAAATCCACGTCCGGGCAGTACTTC	CASSFPKSTSGQYF
TRBV7-9	.	TRBJ2-7	.	TGTGCCAGCAGTCCCGGGGTTATGGGCTACGGGCAGTACTTC	CASSPGVMGYGQYF
TRBV4-1	.	TRBJ2-1	TRBD2	TGCGCCAGCAGCCAAGGGCCCGGACTAGGATTTAACAATGAGCAGTTCTTC	CASSQGPGLGFNNEQFF
TRBV5-6	.	TRBJ2-7	TRBD2	TGTGCCAGCAGCTTAAGGACTAGCAGCCCGGAGTGGAACGAGCAGTACTTC	CASSLRTSSPEWNEQYF
TRBV10-1	many	TRBJ1-2	.	TGCGCCAGCAGTGACGGGGACTATGGCTACACCTTC	CASSDGDYGYTF
TRBV12-3/TRBV12-4	many	TRBJ2-3	.	TGTGCCAGCAGTTTAGTTGCGGACACAGATACGCAGTATTTT	CASSLVADTDTQYF
TRBV29-1	few	TRBJ2-3	.	TGCAGCGTGGCACGGGGGTGGTCAGATACGCAGTATTTT	CSVARGWSDTQYF
TRBV3-1	.	TRBJ1-2	.	TGTGCCAGCAGCCAACGGGACACCGTGGGCGGCTACACCTTC	CASSQRDTVGGYTF
TRBV5-1	once	TRBJ1-4	.	TGCGCCAGCAGCTTGGAAGGGGCAACTAATGAAAAACGGTTTTTT	CASSLEGATNEKRFF
TRBV6-2/TRBV6-3	few	TRBJ1-2	.	TGTGCCAGCAACACACCCCCGGGGAGGGGAGACTATGGCTACACCTTC	CASNTPPGRGDYGYTF
TRBV20-1	.	TRBJ2-7	.	TGCAGTGTTATTTACCGGGAAGGGACCTACGAGCAGTACTTC	CSVIYREGTYEQYF
TRBV7-6	.	TRBJ2-5	TRBD2	TGTGCCAGCAGCTTAGCTGCCGGACTAGCCAGCGAGACCCAGTACTTC	CASSLAAGLASETQYF
TRBV29-1	.	TRBJ1-5	.	TGCAGCGTTGGTGGCAGAAATCAGCCCCAGCATTTT	CSVGGRNQPQHF
TRBV9	.	TRBJ2-3	.	TGTGCCAGCAGTGTCCGTGGGGGGGGCGTAACAGATACGCAGTATTTT	CASSVRGGGVTDTQYF
TRBV3-1	few	TRBJ2-1	.	TGTGCCAGCAGCCGCGGTAGGGGTAATGAGCAGTTCTTC	CASSRGRGNEQFF
TRBV7-6	.	TRBJ2-3	TRBD2	TGTGCCAGCAGCGTTCGGAGCGGGGAGATCACAGGTACGCAGTATTTT	CASSVRSGEITGTQYF
TRBV10-3	.	TRBJ2-1	TRBD2	TGTGCCATCAGTGGTGGGACTACCTACAATGAGCAGTTCTTC	CAISGGTTYNEQFF
TRBV28	.	TRBJ2-7	TRBD2	TGTGCCAGCAGTTCCGGGACTAGCGGGACTGTGCCCTCCTACGAGCAGTACTTC	CASSSGTSGTVPSYEQYF
TRBV27	few	TRBJ2-3	.	TGTGCCAGCAGTTTCTTTTCGTCCAGGGTGGCAGATACGCAGTATTTT	CASSFFSSRVADTQYF
TRBV7-6	many	TRBJ2-1	TRBD2	TGTGCCAGCAGCTTTAGCGGGAGACCCAATGAGCAGTTCTTC	CASSFSGRPNEQFF
TRBV16	.	TRBJ1-2	.	TGTGCCAGCAGCCAAATGCAGGGAGGTGACTACACCTTC	CASSQMQGGDYTF
TRBV29-1	.	TRBJ1-2	.	TGCAGCGTTGAGGGTGTGAGACCAGGGGGCTACACCTTC	CSVEGVRPGGYTF
TRBV20-1	.	TRBJ1-6	.	TGCAGTGCTGGATATGGGGGGGCCTATAATTCACCCCTCCACTTT	CSAGYGGAYNSPLHF
TRBV29-1	.	TRBJ2-7	TRBD2	TGCAGCGTTGAAGCCAGGCTAGCGGGTTTCTACGAGCAGTACTTC	CSVEARLAGFYEQYF
TRBV7-3	many	TRBJ1-1	TRBD1	TGTGCCAGCAGCTTAAACCAGGGGGCTACTGAAGCTTTCTTT	CASSLNQGATEAFF
TRBV28	.	TRBJ2-7	.	TGTGCCAGCAGTTTACTAGCTGATTGGTACGAGCAGTACTTC	CASSLLADWYEQYF
TRBV15	few	TRBJ2-3	.	TGTGCCACCAGCCGCTCAGAGGATACGCAGTATTTT	CATSRSEDTQYF
TRBV20-1	many	TRBJ2-5	TRBD2	TGCAGTGCTATCCCTAGCGGGGGGGCGGGAGAGACCCAGTACTTC	CSAIPSGGAGETQYF
TRBV12-3/TRBV12-4	many	TRBJ2-7	.	TGTGCCAGCAGTTTGGGAGATTTGGTGGCCTACGAGCAGTACTTC	CASSLGDLVAYEQYF
TRBV11-2	few	TRBJ2-5	.	TGTGCCAGCAGCTTAGCCCCAGCGAGAGAAGAGACCCAGTACTTC	CASSLAPAREETQYF
TRBV20-1	.	TRBJ1-1	.	TGCAGTGCTACCGGACTGCTTAGCGCTGAAGCTTTCTTT	CSATGLLSAEAFF
TRBV6-1	.	TRBJ2-5	TRBD2	TGTGCCAGCAGTGAAGCGCTAGCGGGAGTAGAGACCCAGTACTTC	CASSEALAGVETQYF
TRBV20-1	few	TRBJ2-7	.	TGCAGTGCTAGTACCAGCAGCAGCTCCTACGAGCAGTACTTC	CSASTSSSSYEQYF
TRBV29-1	many	TRBJ2-7	TRBD1	TGCAGCGCTGGGGACAGGGAGTACGAGCAGTACTTC	CSAGDREYEQYF